Each of the 16 T cell receptor beta chains below was sequenced from the same sample in a study of T-cell memory formation after mild COVID-19. TCRdb reanalysed the 5' RACE reads using MiXCR and keeps one entry per CDR3 protein. The table has about 290,000 distinct CDR3 sequences, approximately 16% seen once. Sequenced: PBMCs or a T cell subset sorted from them (not recorded which). All receptors come from a man aged 18-30 years who had mild COVID-19 (a few samples of this study predate the infection). Cell type and time point are not known.

This clonotype was seen a few times. V gene TRBV12-3 or TRBV12-4 combines with J gene TRBJ2-7; no reliable D call. This CDR3 spans 12 amino acids. Trimming cost V 3 bases and J 3 bases, with 6 bases left between them. For the CDR3, the DNA is TGTGCCAGCAGTTTTCGAAGCTACGAGCAGTACTTC. Protein product: CASSFRSYEQYF.

This sequence joins TRBV4-2 and TRBJ1-1; D might be TRBD1 (5 bases). This CDR3 has 17 amino acids. V lost 3 bases and J 0 bases, leaving 17 bases between the germline ends. From germline, CDR1 is LGHNA and CDR2 YNFKEQ. The CDR3 DNA is TGTGCCAGCAGCCAGACGAGAAGGGGCAGTTTGAACACTGAAGCTTTCTTT. Encoded protein: CASSQTRRGSLNTEAFF.

V usage is TRBV29-1 and J usage is TRBJ2-5, with D tentatively TRBD1 (6 bases). The CDR3 contains 12 residues. Germline V gives CDR1 SQVTM, CDR2 ANQGSEA. V was shortened by 3 bases and J by 4 bases, with 9 bases between the two germline ends. The CDR3 is CSVDRGTETQYF. CDR3 nucleotides: TGCAGCGTTGACAGGGGAACAGAGACCCAGTACTTC.

V gene TRBV6-6 combines with J gene TRBJ2-3; D remains ambiguous. The CDR3 contains 13 residues. V gave up 6 bases and J gave up 3 bases, with 10 bases separating them. Germline assignment: CDR1 MNHNY and CDR2 SVGAGI (reference sequence). The CDR3 DNA sequence: TGTGCCAGCAGGTCTGCGCGGACAGATACGCAGTATTTT. It encodes CASRSARTDTQYF.

The V call is TRBV29-1, the J call TRBJ2-1; D perhaps matches TRBD1 (6 bases). The CDR3 extends over 14 amino acids. V was shortened by 6 bases and J by 0 bases, with 12 bases between the two germline ends. Germline assignment: CDR1 SQVTM and CDR2 ANQGSEA. The CDR3 region has the DNA TGCAGCGTCCCCAACAGGGTCTCCTACAATGAGCAGTTCTTC. Its translation: CSVPNRVSYNEQFF.

This chain uses TRBV7-9 with TRBJ2-2, with TRBD1 matching 7 bases. V was clipped by 5 bases and J by 7 bases; unmatched bases: 10. Germline lookup yields CDR1 SEHNR and CDR2 FQNEAQ (reference sequence). This CDR3 comprises 15 residues. Here the CDR3 reads CASSPQGVDGGELFF. CDR3 DNA sequence: TGTGCCAGCAGCCCCCAGGGGGTAGATGGCGGGGAGCTGTTTTTT.

Many counts were recorded for this clonotype. This chain links TRBV7-2 with TRBJ2-1, with 7 bases fitting TRBD2. The CDR3 consists of 15 residues. CDR1 is SGHTA, CDR2 FQGNSA, per germline. The V gene end was trimmed by 1 base and the J gene end by 4 bases; junction bases not matched to a gene: 4. For the CDR3, the DNA is TGTGCCAGCAGCTTAGTCGGGGGGTATTACAATGAGCAGTTCTTC. This gives the protein CASSLVGGYYNEQFF.

The CDR3 DNA reads TGTGCCAGCAGCTACCCTATGAGGACTAGTACTCCCCTTTACGAGCAGTACTTC. Its protein product is CASSYPMRTSTPLYEQYF. The chain employs TRBV21-1 and TRBJ2-7; TRBD2 reflects the table's D call only, with no check against the DNA. TRBV21-1 is annotated as a pseudogene. The CDR3 is 18 residues long.

The chain links TRBV4-3 to TRBJ2-3, with 8 bases matching TRBD1. There are 15 residues in the CDR3. V shed 1 base, J shed 4 bases, and the junction held 4 bases outside the gene matches. Germline assignment: CDR1 LGHNA and CDR2 YSLEER. The CDR3 sequence: CASSQGGQGSDTQYF. DNA for the CDR3: TGCGCCAGCAGCCAAGGTGGACAGGGATCAGATACGCAGTATTTT.

This clonotype is medium-sized. J is TRBJ2-7 and V is TRBV30, with D maybe TRBD1 (5 bases). The CDR3 has 13 amino acids. Germline CDR1 and CDR2: GTSNPN and SVGIG (reference sequence). Trimming took 0 bases from V and 4 from J, leaving 10 bases between them. The CDR3 region is CAWSVQVQYEQYF. DNA of the CDR3: TGTGCCTGGAGTGTACAGGTCCAGTACGAGCAGTACTTC.

The rearrangement joins TRBV11-2 to TRBJ2-7; D perhaps matches TRBD1 (6 bases). The CDR3 loop spans 14 amino acids. Germline V gene lookup returns CDR1 SGHAT and CDR2 FQNNGV. V was pared by 5 bases and J by 4 bases, with 15 bases between. The CDR3 sequence is CASSPLQGRYEQYV. CDR3 sequence (DNA): TGTGCCAGCAGCCCACTACAGGGTCGGTACGAGCAGTACGTC.

In this sample, this clonotype turned up a few times. The chain links TRBV7-8 to TRBJ1-5, with D tentatively TRBD1 (6 bases). The germline V and J ends were trimmed by 5 bases and 6 bases, with 20 bases remaining between them. In germline, CDR1 is SGHVS, CDR2 FQNEAQ. The CDR3 totals 16 residues. The CDR3 bases are TGTGCCAGCAGCCCCGGAAGGGGGGGCTCAACTCAGCCCCAGCATTTT. Translating it yields CASSPGRGGSTQPQHF. Looking up the rest from reference TRBV7-8 and TRBJ1-5 gives the full variable domain: GAGVSQSPRYKVAKRGQDVALRCDPISGHVSLFWYQQALGQGPEFLTYFQNEAQLDKSGLPSDRFFAERPEGSVSTLKIQRTQQEDSAVYLCASSPGRGGSTQPQHFGDGTRLSIL.

This clonotype was counted a few times. V usage is TRBV9 and J usage is TRBJ2-7; the match to TRBD1 covers 8 bases. The length of the CDR3 is 13 residues. Germline V gene lookup returns CDR1 SGDLS and CDR2 YYNGEE. Trimming cost V 4 bases and J 3 bases; bases outside gene matches: 3. CDR3 sequence reads: CASSSGTGYEQYF. The CDR3 bases are TGTGCCAGCAGCTCTGGGACAGGCTACGAGCAGTACTTC.

The chain employs TRBV15 and TRBJ2-6; D gene uncertain. V lost 0 bases, J lost 0 bases, and 12 bases lay in between. From germline, CDR1 is LNHNV and CDR2 YYDKDF (reference sequence). The CDR3 runs 18 residues. CDR3 in DNA: TGTGCCACCAGCAGAGACAAATTACTTGGCTCTGGGGCCAACGTCCTGACTTTC. Protein: CATSRDKLLGSGANVLTF.

This clonotype came up many times. V gene TRBV20-1 combines with J gene TRBJ1-5; tentatively, D is TRBD1 (5 bases). Germline CDR1 and CDR2: DFQATT and SNEGSKA (reference sequence). Trimming shortened V by 5 bases and J by 5 bases, and 16 bases separated the two germline ends. CDR3 length: 14 residues. For the CDR3, the DNA is TGCAGTGCTCAGGGACTGGAGTTATATCAGCCCCAGCATTTT. It translates to CSAQGLELYQPQHF.

This clonotype was found many times. CDR3 region: CASSQESNFLVTDTQYF. The CDR3 coding sequence is TGCGCCAGCAGCCAAGAAAGTAACTTCCTAGTTACAGATACGCAGTATTTT. The chain combines TRBV4-3 with TRBJ2-3; D is unclear. Trimming shortened V by 0 bases and J by 3 bases, and 16 bases separated the two germline ends. The germline V gene encodes CDR1 LGHNA and CDR2 YSLEER. The CDR3 runs 17 residues.